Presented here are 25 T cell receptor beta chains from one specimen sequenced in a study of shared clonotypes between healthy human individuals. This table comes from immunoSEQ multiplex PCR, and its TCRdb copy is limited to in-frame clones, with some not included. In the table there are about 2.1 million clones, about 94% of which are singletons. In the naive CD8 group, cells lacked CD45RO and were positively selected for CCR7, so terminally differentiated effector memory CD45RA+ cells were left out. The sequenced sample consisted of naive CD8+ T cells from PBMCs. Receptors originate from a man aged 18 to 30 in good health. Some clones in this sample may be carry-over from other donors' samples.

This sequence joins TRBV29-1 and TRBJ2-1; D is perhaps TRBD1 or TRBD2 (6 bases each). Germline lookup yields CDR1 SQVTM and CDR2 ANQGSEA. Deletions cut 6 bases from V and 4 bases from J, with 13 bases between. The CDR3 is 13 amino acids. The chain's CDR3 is CSVLPGAYNEQFF. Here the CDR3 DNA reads TGCAGCGTCTTGCCGGGGGCTTACAATGAGCAGTTCTTC.

The CDR3, as DNA: TGTGCCAGTAGTATAGGCATCGGGCCAAAAAACACTGAAGCTTTCTTT. Protein: CASSIGIGPKNTEAFF. This chain connects TRBV19 to TRBJ1-1; D gene unclear. CDR3 length: 16 amino acids. CDR1 LNHDA and CDR2 SQIVND come from the germline V gene (reference sequence). Trimming left V 1 base short and J 2 bases short, with 14 bases between.

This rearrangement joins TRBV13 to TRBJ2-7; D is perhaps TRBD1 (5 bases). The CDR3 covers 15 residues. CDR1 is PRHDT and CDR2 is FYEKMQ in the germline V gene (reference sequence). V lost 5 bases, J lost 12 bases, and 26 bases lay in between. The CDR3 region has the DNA TGTGCCAGCAGCCCAAGGGCCTTGGGGCCTCCTATTGCGTACTTC. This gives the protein CASSPRALGPPIAYF.

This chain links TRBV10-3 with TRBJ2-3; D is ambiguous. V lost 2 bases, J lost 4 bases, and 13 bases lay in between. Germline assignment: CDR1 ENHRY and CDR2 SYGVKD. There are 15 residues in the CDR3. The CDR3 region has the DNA TGTGCCATCAGTGAGGCGGTCTCAGAGGCAGATACGCAGTATTTT. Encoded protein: CAISEAVSEADTQYF.

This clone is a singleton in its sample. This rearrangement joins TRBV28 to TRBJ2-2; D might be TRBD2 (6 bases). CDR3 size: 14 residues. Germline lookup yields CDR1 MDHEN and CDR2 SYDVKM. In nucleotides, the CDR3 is TGTGCGACCCGGCGGGGTGTTTCCACCGGGGAGCTGTTTTTT. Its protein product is CATRRGVSTGELFF.

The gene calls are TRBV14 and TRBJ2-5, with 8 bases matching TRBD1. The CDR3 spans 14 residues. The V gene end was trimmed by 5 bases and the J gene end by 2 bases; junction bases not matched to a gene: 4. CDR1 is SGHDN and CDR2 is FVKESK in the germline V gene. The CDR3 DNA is TGTGCCAGCAGCGACAGGGGTAGGCAAGAGACCCAGTACTTC. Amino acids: CASSDRGRQETQYF.

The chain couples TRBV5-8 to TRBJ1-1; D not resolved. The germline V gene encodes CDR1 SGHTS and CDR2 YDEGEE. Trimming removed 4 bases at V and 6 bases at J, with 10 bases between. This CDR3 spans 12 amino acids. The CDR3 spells CASSDEWAEAFF. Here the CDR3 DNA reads TGTGCCAGCAGCGACGAATGGGCTGAAGCTTTCTTT.

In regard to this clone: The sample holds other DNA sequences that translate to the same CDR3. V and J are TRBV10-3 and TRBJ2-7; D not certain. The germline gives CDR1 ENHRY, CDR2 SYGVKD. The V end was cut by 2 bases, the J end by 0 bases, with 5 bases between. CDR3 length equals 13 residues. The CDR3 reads CAISEGASYEQYF. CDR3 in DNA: TGTGCCATCAGTGAGGGAGCCTCCTACGAGCAGTACTTC.

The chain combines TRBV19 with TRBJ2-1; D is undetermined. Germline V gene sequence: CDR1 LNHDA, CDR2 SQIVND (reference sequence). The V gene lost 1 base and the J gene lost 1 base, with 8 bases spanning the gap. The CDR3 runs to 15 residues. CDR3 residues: CASSIVSNSYNEQFF. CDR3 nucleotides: TGTGCCAGTAGTATAGTTTCAAATTCCTACAATGAGCAGTTCTTC.

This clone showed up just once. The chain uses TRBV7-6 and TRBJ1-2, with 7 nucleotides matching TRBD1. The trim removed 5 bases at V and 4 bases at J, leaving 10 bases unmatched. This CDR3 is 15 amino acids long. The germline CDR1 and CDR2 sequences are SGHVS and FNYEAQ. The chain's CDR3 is CASSQSQGGAYGYTF. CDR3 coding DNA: TGTGCCAGCAGCCAAAGCCAGGGGGGAGCCTATGGCTACACCTTC.

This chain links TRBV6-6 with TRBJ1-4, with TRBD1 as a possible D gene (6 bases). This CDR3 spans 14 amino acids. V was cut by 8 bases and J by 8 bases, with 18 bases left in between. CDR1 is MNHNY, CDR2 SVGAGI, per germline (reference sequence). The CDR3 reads CASGNRVAGEKLFF. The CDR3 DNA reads TGTGCCAGCGGTAACAGGGTGGCGGGGGAAAAACTGTTTTTT.

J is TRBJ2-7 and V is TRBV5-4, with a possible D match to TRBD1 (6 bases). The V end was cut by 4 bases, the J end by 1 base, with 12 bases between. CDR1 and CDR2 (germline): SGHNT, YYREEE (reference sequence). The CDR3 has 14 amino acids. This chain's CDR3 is CASSDSRGSYEQYF. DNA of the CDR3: TGTGCCAGCAGCGACAGCAGGGGATCCTACGAGCAGTACTTC.

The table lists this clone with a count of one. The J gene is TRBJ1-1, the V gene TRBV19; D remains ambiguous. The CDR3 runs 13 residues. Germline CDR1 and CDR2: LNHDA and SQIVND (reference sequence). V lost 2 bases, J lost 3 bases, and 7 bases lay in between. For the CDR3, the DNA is TGTGCCAGTAGTATACCCCACGACACTGAAGCTTTCTTT. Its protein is CASSIPHDTEAFF.

CDR3 amino acids: CATSSGGREGIYNEQFF. In DNA, the CDR3 is TGTGCCACCAGCAGTGGGGGACGGGAGGGGATCTACAATGAGCAGTTCTTC. This chain links TRBV15 with TRBJ2-1, with TRBD2 matching 8 bases. Germline-derived CDR1 and CDR2 are LNHNV and YYDKDF (reference sequence). This CDR3 comprises 17 residues. V lost 3 bases and J lost 3; bases outside the gene matches: 10.

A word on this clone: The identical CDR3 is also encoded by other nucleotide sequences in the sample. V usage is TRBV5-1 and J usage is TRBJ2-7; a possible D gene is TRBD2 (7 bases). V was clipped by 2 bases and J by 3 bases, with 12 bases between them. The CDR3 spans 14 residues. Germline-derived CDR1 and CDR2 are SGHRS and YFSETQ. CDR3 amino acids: CASSFGGLYYEQYF. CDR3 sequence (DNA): TGCGCCAGCAGCTTCGGGGGGCTCTACTACGAGCAGTACTTC.

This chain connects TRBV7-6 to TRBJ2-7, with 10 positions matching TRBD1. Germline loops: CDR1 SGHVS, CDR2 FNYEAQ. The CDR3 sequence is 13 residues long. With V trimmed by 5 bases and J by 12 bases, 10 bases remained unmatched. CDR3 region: CASSGTGVEVRYF. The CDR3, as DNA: TGTGCCAGCAGCGGGACAGGGGTGGAGGTGCGGTACTTC. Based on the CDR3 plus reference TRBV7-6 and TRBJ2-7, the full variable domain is GAGVSQSPRYKVTKRGQDVALRCDPISGHVSLYWYRQALGQGPEFLTYFNYEAQQDKSGLPNDRFSAERPEGSISTLTIQRTEQRDSAMYRCASSGTGVEVRYFGPGTRLTVT.

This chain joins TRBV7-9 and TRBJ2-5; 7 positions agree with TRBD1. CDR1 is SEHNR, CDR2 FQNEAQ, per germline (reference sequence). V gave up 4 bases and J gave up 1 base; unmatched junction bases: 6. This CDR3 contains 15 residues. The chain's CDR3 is CASSSRTGLQETQYF. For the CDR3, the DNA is TGTGCCAGCAGCTCCCGGACAGGCCTCCAAGAGACCCAGTACTTC.

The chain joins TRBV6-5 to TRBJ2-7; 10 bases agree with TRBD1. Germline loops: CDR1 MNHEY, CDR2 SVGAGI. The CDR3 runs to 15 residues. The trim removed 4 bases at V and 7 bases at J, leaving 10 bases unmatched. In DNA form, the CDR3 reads TGTGCCAGCAGTTCGACCGATGGACAGGGGGGTGAGCAGTACTTC. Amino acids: CASSSTDGQGGEQYF.

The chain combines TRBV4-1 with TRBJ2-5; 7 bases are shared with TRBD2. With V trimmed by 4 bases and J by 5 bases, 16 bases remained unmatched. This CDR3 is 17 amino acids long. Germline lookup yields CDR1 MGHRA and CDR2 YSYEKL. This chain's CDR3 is CASSLTFREAARETQYF. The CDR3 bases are TGCGCCAGCAGCCTTACCTTCCGGGAGGCCGCGAGGGAGACCCAGTACTTC.

The CDR3 protein is CATTDGRDYEQYF. CDR3 coding DNA: TGTGCCACTACGGACGGGCGAGACTACGAGCAGTACTTC. The V gene is TRBV28, the J gene TRBJ2-7; D not certain. Germline V CDR1 and CDR2: MDHEN, SYDVKM. V was pared by 10 bases and J by 3 bases, with 16 bases between. There are 13 residues in the CDR3.

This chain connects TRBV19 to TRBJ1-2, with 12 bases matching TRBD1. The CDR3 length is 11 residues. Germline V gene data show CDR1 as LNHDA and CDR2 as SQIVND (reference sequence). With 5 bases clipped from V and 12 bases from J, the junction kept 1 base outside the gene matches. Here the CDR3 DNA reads TGTGCCAGTAGTGGGACAGGGGGCAACACCTTC. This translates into CASSGTGGNTF.

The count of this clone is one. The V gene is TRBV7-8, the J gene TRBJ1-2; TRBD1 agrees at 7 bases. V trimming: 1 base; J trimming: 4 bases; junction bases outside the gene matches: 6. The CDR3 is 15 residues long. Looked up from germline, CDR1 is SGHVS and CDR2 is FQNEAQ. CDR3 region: CASSLETGFIYGYTF. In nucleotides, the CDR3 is TGTGCCAGCAGCTTAGAGACAGGGTTCATCTATGGCTACACCTTC.

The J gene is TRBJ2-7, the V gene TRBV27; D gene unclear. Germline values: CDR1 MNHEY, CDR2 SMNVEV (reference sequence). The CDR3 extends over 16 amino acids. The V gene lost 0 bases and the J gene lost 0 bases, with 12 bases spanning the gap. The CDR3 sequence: CASSLSRTSSSYEQYF. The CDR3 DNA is TGTGCCAGCAGTTTATCGAGGACGTCGAGCTCCTACGAGCAGTACTTC.

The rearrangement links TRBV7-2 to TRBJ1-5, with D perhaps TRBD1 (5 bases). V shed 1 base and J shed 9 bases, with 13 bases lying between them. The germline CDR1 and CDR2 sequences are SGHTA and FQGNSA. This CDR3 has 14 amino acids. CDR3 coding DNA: TGTGCCAGCAGCTTAGTGGGGGAGCTAGGGCCCCAGCATTTT. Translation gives CASSLVGELGPQHF.

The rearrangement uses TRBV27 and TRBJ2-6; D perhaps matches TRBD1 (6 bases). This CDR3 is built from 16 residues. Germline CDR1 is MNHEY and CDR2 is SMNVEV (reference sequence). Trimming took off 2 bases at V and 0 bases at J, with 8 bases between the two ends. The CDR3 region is CASSLRGGSGANVLTF. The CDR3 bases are TGTGCCAGCAGTTTACGAGGGGGCTCTGGGGCCAACGTCCTGACTTTC.